Included here is one TCR beta chain sequence, with context. The sample is drawn from a study of blood T cell repertoires in COVID-19. Overall study: The United States, Italy and Spain were the sources of the acute and convalescent COVID-19 samples. The cDNA or gDNA used as material had been derived from T cells, B-cell-depleted T cells, or PBMCs.

In the study's own analysis: Reference gene primer amplification gave estimated nucleated cell counts. Produced via immunoSEQ multiplex PCR; TCRdb's table is partial and in-frame only. V, J and clone size were drawn from that table, and D and trimming were deduced from the DNA. The sample carries around 150,000 clones, approximately 84% recorded once. The CDR3 contains 15 residues. Trimming pared 1 base from V and 0 bases from J, leaving 6 bases between. Germline-derived CDR1 and CDR2 are LGHNA and YNFKEQ. The receptor comes from a man between 65 and 79 years old with acute or convalescent COVID-19. The sequencing input was peripheral blood. V and J are TRBV4-2 and TRBJ2-2, with D unclear. CDR3 bases: TGTGCCAGCAGCCAAGGAGTCGCGAACACCGGGGAGCTGTTTTTT. It specifies CASSQGVANTGELFF.